This T cell receptor (beta chain) was sequenced for a study of CD8 T cells in ankylosing spondylitis. Regarding the study as a whole: Characteristic of ankylosing spondylitis blood, it appeared, was a TCR beta motif comprising roughly eight highly homologous variants.

This clonotype was recorded at least ten times. Antigen unknown. TCRdb called the 5' RACE reads again in MiXCR, with one record for every CDR3 protein. The table records 250,000 to 400,000 distinct CDR3 sequences, about 9.9% of them present only once. Unmatched junction bases numbered 8, after V lost 1 base and J lost 7 bases. The germline V gene has CDR1 SGHTA and CDR2 FQGNSA. The CDR3 covers 15 residues. This TCR was sampled from a female donor with ankylosing spondylitis or in good health (not recorded which). The sample consisted of blood, either unsorted or a sorted T cell fraction (not recorded which). The rearrangement uses TRBV7-2 and TRBJ2-7; 9 nucleotides match TRBD2. The CDR3 sequence is CASSLGLAVAWEQYF. The CDR3 DNA sequence: TGTGCCAGCAGCTTAGGACTAGCGGTCGCCTGGGAGCAGTACTTC.